A single sample gave rise to the 19 T cell receptor beta chains below, sequenced in a study of OX40 agonist ivuxolimab in advanced cancers. Data came from immunoSEQ multiplex PCR; TCRdb stores just in-frame clones and leaves some out. Of about 91,000 clones detected, 86% appear once; the ten largest clones hold around 2%. The sample in question was CD4+ or CD8+ T cells sorted from blood, obtained in a trial of the OX40 agonist ivuxolimab. Receptors originate from an adult with an advanced solid tumor such as melanoma, head and neck, liver or kidney cancer.

V is TRBV5-1 and J is TRBJ2-5; TRBD1 is a possible D gene (5 bases). Between the trimmed V and J ends, which lost 0 bases and 4 bases, there was a span of 16 bases. The germline V gene has CDR1 SGHRS and CDR2 YFSETQ. The CDR3 runs 16 residues. The CDR3: CASSLDGRNRGETQYF. The CDR3 DNA follows: TGCGCCAGCAGCTTGGATGGGCGGAATAGGGGAGAGACCCAGTACTTC. The complete variable domain, with remaining parts taken from reference TRBV5-1 and TRBJ2-5, reads KAGVTQTPRYLIKTRGQQVTLSCSPISGHRSVSWYQQTPGQGLQFLFEYFSETQRNKGNFPGRFSGRQFSNSRSEMNVSTLELGDSALYLCASSLDGRNRGETQYFGPGTRLLVL.

This chain joins TRBV11-2 and TRBJ2-6, with D perhaps given as TRBD1 or TRBD2 (5 bases each). Trimming left V 4 bases short and J 4 bases short, with 14 bases between. CDR3 size: 16 residues. From germline, CDR1 is SGHAT and CDR2 FQNNGV. CDR3 bases: TGTGCCAGCAGCTCCCTCCGCTGGGGGGGGGCCAACGTCCTGACTTTC. Translating gives CASSSLRWGGANVLTF.

This clone occurred once. This chain joins TRBV10-3 and TRBJ2-3, with 7 bases identical to TRBD2. CDR3 length equals 14 residues. The germline gives CDR1 ENHRY, CDR2 SYGVKD. V lost 5 bases and J lost 5; bases outside the gene matches: 7. This chain's CDR3 is CAISLSGALDTQYF. The CDR3 DNA reads TGTGCCATCAGTTTGAGCGGGGCCCTAGATACGCAGTATTTT.

The V and J genes are TRBV13 and TRBJ2-5; no clear D. The CDR3 totals 13 residues. CDR1 and CDR2 (germline): PRHDT, FYEKMQ (reference sequence). The V and J ends lost 4 bases and 4 bases respectively, with 10 bases between them. The CDR3 DNA reads TGTGCCAGCAGCTCAGAGGCGGTAGAGACCCAGTACTTC. Its translation: CASSSEAVETQYF. Based on the CDR3 plus reference TRBV13 and TRBJ2-5, the full variable domain is AAGVIQSPRHLIKEKRETATLKCYPIPRHDTVYWYQQGPGQDPQFLISFYEKMQSDKGSIPDRFSAQQFSDYHSELNMSSLELGDSALYFCASSSEAVETQYFGPGTRLLVL.

The chain is built from TRBV10-3 and TRBJ1-1; D is unclear. This CDR3 is built from 13 residues. Trimming shortened V by 3 bases and J by 2 bases, and 7 bases separated the two germline ends. Germline CDR1 ENHRY, CDR2 SYGVKD. The CDR3 sequence is CAISETGNTEAFF. The CDR3 nucleotides are TGTGCCATCAGTGAAACTGGAAACACTGAAGCTTTCTTT.

V gene TRBV20-1 combines with J gene TRBJ2-3; TRBD1 is a possible D gene (6 bases). The V end was cut by 6 bases, the J end by 6 bases, with 10 bases between. Germline-derived CDR1 and CDR2 are DFQATT and SNEGSKA (reference sequence). The CDR3 spans 11 residues. The CDR3 here is CSALQGDTQYF. Written as DNA, the CDR3 is TGCAGTGCCCTCCAGGGGGATACGCAGTATTTT.

The chain is built from TRBV5-4 and TRBJ2-3, with a weak D call TRBD2 (6 bases). Germline lookup yields CDR1 SGHNT and CDR2 YYREEE (reference sequence). V was shortened by 4 bases and J by 0 bases, with 12 bases between the two germline ends. The CDR3 has 15 residues. CDR3 bases: TGTGCCAGCAGCCCGCTAGCGAGCAGCACAGATACGCAGTATTTT. This gives the protein CASSPLASSTDTQYF.

The chain combines TRBV18 with TRBJ2-1; TRBD2 matches 10 bases. This CDR3 has 17 amino acids. Germline CDR1 KGHSH, CDR2 LQKENI. V shed 3 bases and J 5 bases; nucleotides not matched to a gene: 10. CDR3 residues: CASSPPSGTSANNEQFF. CDR3 nucleotides: TGTGCCAGCTCACCGCCCTCCGGGACTAGCGCCAACAATGAGCAGTTCTTC.

The CDR3 region is CASSPQGIGVLTF. CDR3 DNA sequence: TGTGCCAGCAGCCCGCAAGGTATAGGCGTCCTGACTTTC. The chain employs TRBV14 and TRBJ2-6, with D unresolved. V was pared by 4 bases and J by 12 bases, with 13 bases between. Germline CDR1 and CDR2: SGHDN and FVKESK. The CDR3 loop spans 13 amino acids. Filled out from reference TRBV14 and TRBJ2-6, the complete variable domain reads EAGVTQFPSHSVIEKGQTVTLRCDPISGHDNLYWYRRVMGKEIKFLLHFVKESKQDESGMPNNRFLAERTGGTYSTLKVQPAELEDSGVYFCASSPQGIGVLTFGAGSRLTVL.

This clone has a single count. The rearrangement links TRBV19 to TRBJ1-2, with 10 bases matching TRBD1. The length of the CDR3 is 14 residues. Germline assignment: CDR1 LNHDA and CDR2 SQIVND (reference sequence). The trim removed 7 bases at V and 7 bases at J, leaving 9 bases unmatched. The CDR3 is CASTPDRGSGGYTF. The CDR3 nucleotides read TGTGCCAGTACCCCGGACAGGGGGAGTGGTGGCTACACCTTC.

Worth noting for this clone: The sample contains more than one DNA sequence encoding this CDR3. The chain combines TRBV7-9 with TRBJ1-2, with D uncertain. Between the trimmed V and J ends, which lost 1 base and 7 bases, there was a span of 7 bases. The CDR3 extends over 12 amino acids. CDR1 and CDR2 (germline): SEHNR, FQNEAQ (reference sequence). In DNA form, the CDR3 reads TGTGCCAGCAGCTTAGAAGAGGGTGGCTACACCTTC. Translation: CASSLEEGGYTF.

The chain combines TRBV7-9 with TRBJ2-7; 8 bases agree with TRBD2. Per germline, CDR1 SEHNR and CDR2 FQNEAQ (reference sequence). This CDR3 has 13 amino acids. With V trimmed by 5 bases and J by 6 bases, 6 bases remained unmatched. The CDR3 is CASSQSGSPEQYF. The CDR3 DNA sequence: TGTGCCAGCAGCCAAAGCGGGAGTCCCGAGCAGTACTTC.

The chain combines TRBV7-6 with TRBJ1-1; a possible D gene is TRBD1 (5 bases). Trimming removed 5 bases at V and 5 bases at J, with 9 bases between. In germline, CDR1 is SGHVS, CDR2 FNYEAQ. The CDR3 spans 12 residues. The CDR3 spells CASSNQGTEAFF. CDR3 nucleotides: TGTGCCAGCAGCAATCAGGGAACTGAAGCTTTCTTT.

This clone was observed once. The chain carries TRBV11-3 and TRBJ1-1, with a possible D match to TRBD1 (5 bases). The V end was cut by 2 bases, the J end by 7 bases, with 8 bases between. The CDR3 has 12 residues. CDR1 is SGHNT, CDR2 YENEEA, per germline. Written as DNA, the CDR3 is TGTGCCAGCAGCTTAACAGGAGGTGAAGCTTTCTTT. Encoded protein: CASSLTGGEAFF.

The CDR3 reads CASSLDQGNTIYF. Written as DNA, the CDR3 is TGTGCCAGCAGCTTAGACCAGGGAAACACCATATATTTT. This chain links TRBV7-9 with TRBJ1-3; no clear D gene. CDR1 and CDR2 (germline): SEHNR, FQNEAQ (reference sequence). CDR3 size: 13 residues. V was shortened by 1 base and J by 4 bases, with 5 bases between the two germline ends.

A single count supports this clone. The chain couples TRBV5-1 to TRBJ2-5; D assignment may be TRBD1 or TRBD2 (5 bases each). The CDR3 totals 15 residues. Trimming removed 1 base from V and 5 bases from J, with 15 bases in between. CDR1 and CDR2 from the germline V gene are SGHRS and YFSETQ. The CDR3 sequence is CASSLMSGAAETQYF. The CDR3 region has the DNA TGCGCCAGCAGCTTGATGTCCGGGGCGGCGGAGACCCAGTACTTC.

The sample holds one count of this clone. This chain uses TRBV2 with TRBJ1-1, with 9 bases matching TRBD1. The CDR3 is 13 amino acids. Germline lookup yields CDR1 SNHLY and CDR2 FYNNEI. J gave up 0 bases and V 9 bases, and 2 bases lay outside the gene matches. CDR3 coding DNA: TGTGCCAGGACAGGGGGGATGAACACTGAAGCTTTCTTT. This translates into CARTGGMNTEAFF.

The V and J genes are TRBV30 and TRBJ2-1; TRBD1 is a possible D gene (6 bases). The CDR3 sequence is 13 residues long. Germline V gene sequence: CDR1 GTSNPN, CDR2 SVGIG (reference sequence). V gave up 5 bases and J gave up 3 bases, with 11 bases separating them. CDR3 residues: CAWGRGGYNEQFF. CDR3 bases: TGTGCCTGGGGCAGAGGGGGCTACAATGAGCAGTTCTTC.

The CDR3 nucleotides read TGTGCCAGCAGTCCTCAGCTCTCTAGCGGGAAACTCTACGAGCAGTACTTC. Its translation: CASSPQLSSGKLYEQYF. This sequence joins TRBV27 and TRBJ2-7; the match to TRBD2 covers 9 bases. V gave up 5 bases and J gave up 3 bases; unmatched junction bases: 14. Germline V gene sequence: CDR1 MNHEY, CDR2 SMNVEV (reference sequence). The CDR3 spans 17 residues.